This T cell receptor (beta chain) emerged from a study of shared clonotypes between healthy human individuals. Findings of the study overall: Sorted-subset samples were not fully sequenced, rarefaction indicated.

Clones were sequenced by immunoSEQ multiplex PCR, and TCRdb holds only the in-frame ones, with some missing. In the table there are about 2.2 million clones, just over 90% of which are singletons. The CDR3 contains 12 residues. Per the germline V gene, CDR1 is ENHRY and CDR2 is SYGVKD. Trimming left V 8 bases short and J 1 base short, with 8 bases between. This clone was detected a few times. The antigen is undetermined. CD45RO negativity and positive selection for CCR7 defined naive CD8 cells, a population that excluded terminally differentiated effector memory CD45RA+ cells. The sample comprised naive CD8+ T cells from PBMCs. This TCR derives from a man aged 18 to 29 in good health. Some clones in this sample may be carry-over from other donors' samples. V gene TRBV10-3 combines with J gene TRBJ1-1; D may be TRBD1 (6 bases). The DNA for the CDR3 is TGTGCCATCCGGGGACAGAACACTGAAGCTTTCTTT. Translated: CAIRGQNTEAFF.